Shown below are 22 T cell receptor beta chains from a single sample sequenced in a study of cytomegalovirus exposure and HLA in healthy donors. The PCR was carried out with 60 Vbeta primers and 13 Jbeta primers. The repertoire was sequenced with immunoSEQ multiplex PCR; TCRdb's copy has only in-frame clones and lacks some. Counted here are 110,000 to 150,000 clones, under 85% occurring once; the ten biggest clones make up more than 0.85%. Sequenced input: PBMCs. These receptors originate from a man aged 18-30 years in good health and CMV-seronegative.

V is TRBV6-5 and J is TRBJ2-5; 8 nucleotides line up with TRBD2. Per the germline V gene, CDR1 is MNHEY and CDR2 is SVGAGI. The CDR3 extends over 14 amino acids. V lost 2 bases to trimming and J lost 11 bases; unmatched junction nucleotides: 10. The CDR3 loop is CASSYINGGGEQYF. In nucleotides, the CDR3 is TGTGCCAGCAGTTACATTAACGGGGGGGGAGAGCAGTACTTC.

The chain links TRBV9 to TRBJ2-7; 7 nucleotides line up with TRBD1. The CDR3 sequence is 13 residues long. The germline CDR1 and CDR2 sequences are SGDLS and YYNGEE. V shed 4 bases and J 2 bases; nucleotides not matched to a gene: 3. CDR3 sequence (DNA): TGTGCCAGCAGCCCGGGACAGACCTACGAGCAGTACTTC. Translation gives CASSPGQTYEQYF.

CDR3 in DNA: TGTGCCAGCAGTCTACCGACAGGGTTGGAGACCCAGTACTTC. Encoded protein: CASSLPTGLETQYF. The rearrangement uses TRBV7-2 and TRBJ2-5; 7 nucleotides agree with TRBD1. With V trimmed by 6 bases and J by 5 bases, 9 bases remained unmatched. The CDR3 runs to 14 residues. Germline V lookup: CDR1 SGHTA, CDR2 FQGNSA. The variable domain in full, with the rest retrieved from reference TRBV7-2 and TRBJ2-5, is GAGVSQSPSNKVTEKGKDVELRCDPISGHTALYWYRQSLGQGLEFLIYFQGNSAPDKSGLPSDRFSAERTGGSVSTLTIQRTQQEDSAVYLCASSLPTGLETQYFGPGTRLLVL.

The genes are TRBV19 and TRBJ1-5, with 11 bases identical to TRBD1. CDR1 is LNHDA and CDR2 is SQIVND in the germline V gene (reference sequence). V lost 9 bases to trimming and J lost 3 bases; unmatched junction nucleotides: 10. The CDR3 spans 16 residues. CDR3 protein: CASGTGGLQINQPQHF. The CDR3, as DNA: TGTGCCAGCGGGACAGGGGGTTTGCAAATCAATCAGCCCCAGCATTTT. The full variable domain, rest sourced from reference TRBV19 and TRBJ1-5, is DGGITQSPKYLFRKEGQNVTLSCEQNLNHDAMYWYRQDPGQGLRLIYYSQIVNDFQKGDIAEGYSVSREKKESFPLTVTSAQKNPTAFYLCASGTGGLQINQPQHFGDGTRLSIL.

The chain is built from TRBV6-5 and TRBJ2-7, with D tentatively TRBD1 (7 bases). The ends were cut back, 2 bases at V and 9 bases at J, with 14 bases in the middle. CDR3 length: 13 amino acids. The germline CDR1 and CDR2 sequences are MNHEY and SVGAGI. DNA of the CDR3: TGTGCCAGCAGTTACGGGCAGGGGGGACTGCAGTACTTC. Translation gives CASSYGQGGLQYF.

This chain links TRBV5-6 with TRBJ1-1, with D unresolved. Trimming cost V 4 bases and J 2 bases, with 6 bases left between them. In germline, CDR1 is SGHDT, CDR2 YYEEEE. This CDR3 comprises 12 residues. The CDR3 DNA follows: TGTGCCAGCAGCCGTTCTAACACTGAAGCTTTCTTT. As protein: CASSRSNTEAFF.

This sequence joins TRBV6-5 and TRBJ1-1; D gene uncertain. Between the trimmed V and J ends, which lost 5 bases and 5 bases, there was a span of 9 bases. The CDR3 runs to 12 residues. Germline V gene sequence: CDR1 MNHEY, CDR2 SVGAGI. This CDR3 is CASSRRGTEAFF. The CDR3 region has the DNA TGTGCCAGCAGTCGCCGAGGGACTGAAGCTTTCTTT.

This clone was observed a few times. The chain links TRBV18 to TRBJ2-1; TRBD2 aligns across 13 bases. Trimming cost V 3 bases and J 8 bases; bases outside gene matches: 4. Germline values: CDR1 KGHSH, CDR2 LQKENI. The CDR3 is made up of 15 amino acids. CDR3 DNA: TGTGCCAGCTCACCCACTAGCGGGGGGGCCTATGAGCAGTTCTTC. It codes for CASSPTSGGAYEQFF.

The rearrangement links TRBV7-9 to TRBJ2-7; the D gene is possibly TRBD1 (6 bases). The length of the CDR3 is 13 residues. V lost 4 bases and J lost 3, with 10 bases in between. CDR1 and CDR2 from the germline V gene are SEHNR and FQNEAQ (reference sequence). The CDR3 spells CASSWTAYYEQYF. In DNA, the CDR3 is TGTGCCAGCAGCTGGACAGCTTACTACGAGCAGTACTTC.

The rearrangement links TRBV5-4 to TRBJ1-2; D perhaps matches TRBD1 (5 bases). V dropped 0 bases and J dropped 3 bases, with 12 bases sitting between them. Germline V gene data show CDR1 as SGHNT and CDR2 as YYREEE (reference sequence). This CDR3 spans 15 amino acids. The CDR3: CASSLERGLYYGYTF. The DNA for the CDR3 is TGTGCCAGCAGCTTGGAAAGGGGATTGTACTATGGCTACACCTTC.

This clone has more than one count but fewer than ten. The chain uses TRBV13 and TRBJ1-1; a possible D gene is TRBD1 (6 bases). Per germline, CDR1 PRHDT and CDR2 FYEKMQ (reference sequence). This CDR3 has 16 residues. V lost 11 bases to trimming and J lost 0 bases, with 22 bases between them. CDR3 in amino acids: CASAPSGQYLNTEAFF. DNA of the CDR3: TGTGCCTCAGCACCCTCTGGACAGTACTTGAACACTGAAGCTTTCTTT.

The chain links TRBV5-1 to TRBJ1-2; D may be TRBD1 (6 bases). Trimming left V 2 bases short and J 7 bases short, with 15 bases between. Germline V gene lookup returns CDR1 SGHRS and CDR2 YFSETQ. The CDR3 consists of 14 residues. As DNA, the CDR3 is TGCGCCAGCAGCTTTGCCAACAGGGAACCTGGCTACACCTTC. Protein product: CASSFANREPGYTF.

This clone came up once. The rearrangement links TRBV15 to TRBJ1-1; D not resolved. Trimming took 5 bases from V and 6 from J, leaving 16 bases between them. The length of the CDR3 is 14 residues. From germline, CDR1 is LNHNV and CDR2 YYDKDF (reference sequence). CDR3 sequence: CATSLGRGRPEAFF. DNA of the CDR3: TGTGCCACCAGCTTAGGGCGGGGTAGGCCTGAAGCTTTCTTT. The complete variable domain, with remaining parts taken from reference TRBV15 and TRBJ1-1, reads DAMVIQNPRYQVTQFGKPVTLSCSQTLNHNVMYWYQQKSSQAPKLLFHYYDKDFNNEADTPDNFQSRRPNTSFCFLDIRSPGLGDTAMYLCATSLGRGRPEAFFGQGTRLTVV.

The chain has TRBV7-2 and TRBJ2-5; a possible D gene is TRBD1 (5 bases). The V end lost 1 base, the J end lost 14 bases, and 14 bases lay between the germline ends. This CDR3 is built from 12 residues. CDR1 and CDR2 (germline): SGHTA, FQGNSA. CDR3 protein: CASSLGQGPSYF. For the CDR3, the DNA is TGTGCCAGCAGCTTAGGTCAGGGCCCTTCCTACTTC.

The chain has TRBV9 and TRBJ2-7, with a possible D match to TRBD1 (6 bases). The CDR3 consists of 13 residues. Trimming pared 0 bases from V and 5 bases from J, leaving 9 bases between. In germline, CDR1 is SGDLS, CDR2 YYNGEE. CDR3 in DNA: TGTGCCAGCAGCGTAGGGGGGCGCGACGAGCAGTACTTC. Translating gives CASSVGGRDEQYF.

There are a few counts of this clone. V and J are TRBV14 and TRBJ1-2; D is ambiguous. V lost 0 bases to trimming and J lost 3 bases, with 11 bases between them. CDR3 length: 15 residues. Germline CDR1 is SGHDN and CDR2 is FVKESK. The CDR3 DNA reads as TGTGCCAGCAGCCAAGAGTTGGGCAGCCACTATGGCTACACCTTC. This translates into CASSQELGSHYGYTF.

The chain recombines TRBV7-2 with TRBJ2-7; D remains unclear. Trimming took off 6 bases at V and 2 bases at J, with 14 bases between the two ends. Germline values: CDR1 SGHTA, CDR2 FQGNSA. The CDR3 has 14 amino acids. The CDR3 spells CASRPAEAAYEQYF. The CDR3 DNA sequence: TGTGCCAGCAGACCAGCCGAGGCGGCCTACGAGCAGTACTTC.

The chain uses TRBV9 and TRBJ2-5; D call uncertain. Looked up from germline, CDR1 is SGDLS and CDR2 is YYNGEE. V was shortened by 0 bases and J by 5 bases, with 11 bases between the two germline ends. This CDR3 is built from 14 residues. CDR3 in amino acids: CASSVEAVGETQYF. The CDR3 coding sequence is TGTGCCAGCAGCGTAGAGGCCGTCGGGGAGACCCAGTACTTC.

The chain is built from TRBV4-3 and TRBJ1-1; TRBD1 aligns across 11 bases. Germline V gene sequence: CDR1 LGHNA, CDR2 YSLEER. Trimming took 5 bases from V and 5 from J; bases not matched to a gene: 7. CDR3 length: 15 amino acids. CDR3 coding DNA: TGCGCCAGCAGCTTCCGGACAGGGGGCGTTACTGAAGCTTTCTTT. Protein sequence: CASSFRTGGVTEAFF.

This chain joins TRBV19 and TRBJ1-5; 9 bases fit TRBD1. Germline CDR1 LNHDA, CDR2 SQIVND (reference sequence). V trimming: 8 bases; J trimming: 5 bases; junction bases outside the gene matches: 7. The CDR3 contains 14 residues. The CDR3 nucleotides are TGTGCCAGTGAGGGACAGGGCGGGCATCAGCCCCAGCATTTT. This codes for CASEGQGGHQPQHF.

This chain uses TRBV5-4 with TRBJ1-2, with 7 bases lining up with TRBD1. Looked up from germline, CDR1 is SGHNT and CDR2 is YYREEE (reference sequence). The trim removed 3 bases at V and 0 bases at J, leaving 11 bases unmatched. CDR3 length equals 17 residues. This CDR3 is CASSSRDSPEPNYGYTF. The CDR3 DNA reads TGTGCCAGCAGCTCCCGGGACAGCCCTGAGCCTAACTATGGCTACACCTTC.

CDR3 sequence reads: CASSLAHSSLLGYEQYF. For the CDR3, the DNA is TGCGCCAGCAGCTTGGCGCACAGTTCTTTGTTGGGCTACGAGCAGTACTTC. The chain uses TRBV5-1 and TRBJ2-7; D is ambiguous. The CDR3 is made up of 17 amino acids. Trimming cost V 0 bases and J 3 bases, with 19 bases left between them. In germline, CDR1 is SGHRS, CDR2 YFSETQ.